The clone carrying this TCR beta chain appeared a few times. This CDR3 comprises 14 residues. Trimming removed 7 bases from V and 6 bases from J; junction bases left unmatched: 7. The germline CDR1 and CDR2 sequences are KGHDR and SFDVKD. The data were obtained in a study of blood T cell repertoires in COVID-19. Study overall: The United States, Italy and Spain supplied acute and convalescent COVID-19 samples. Sources were T cells, B-cell-depleted T cells, or PBMCs; the material itself was cDNA or gDNA.

Per the original methods: Reference gene primer amplification in the assay estimated nucleated cell counts. Libraries were prepared by immunoSEQ multiplex PCR; TCRdb keeps only in-frame clonotypes and omits some of them. V, J and clone size are those of that table, while D and trimming were read from the DNA. The sample consists of 150,000 to 180,000 clones, around 80% of them appearing once. The sequencing input was peripheral blood. The receptor's source is a woman aged 50 to 60 with acute or convalescent COVID-19. The genes are TRBV24-1 and TRBJ1-2; 10 bases line up with TRBD1. Here the CDR3 DNA reads TGTGCCACCAGGGGGACAGGGGATATGAATGGCTACACCTTC. Its translation is CATRGTGDMNGYTF.